This T cell receptor beta chain was profiled in a study of T cells in Graves' hyperthyroidism and ophthalmopathy. As for the study in general: Peripheral blood was obtained at initial diagnosis, preceding any treatment.

RNA transcripts were the template for amplifying TCR beta CDR3 regions. TCR CDR3 underwent first-round RT-PCR with the HTBI primer set. TCRdb called the multiplex PCR reads again in MiXCR, with one record for every CDR3 protein. The table lists around 350,000 distinct CDR3 sequences, around a sixth of them singletons. This clonotype was recorded many times. Its target is unknown. Study-wide points: Most clonotypes that expanded in the thyroid above 0.001 also showed up in blood.

Exclusion criteria comprised uncontrolled infection, other autoimmune disease, pregnancy or lactation. The sample taken for sequencing was blood. This receptor was identified in a woman aged 18-30 years with Graves' hyperthyroidism that later progressed to Graves' ophthalmopathy.

As DNA, the CDR3 is TGCGCCAGCAGCTTGGAGGTCAGCGGCTACGAGCAGTACTTC. Translated, it gives CASSLEVSGYEQYF. The chain couples TRBV5-1 to TRBJ2-7; possibly TRBD2 for D (5 bases). V was cut by 0 bases and J by 3 bases, with 10 bases left in between. The CDR3 runs to 14 residues. Germline CDR1 and CDR2: SGHRS and YFSETQ. Using reference TRBV5-1 and TRBJ2-7 for the parts outside the CDR3, the full variable domain is KAGVTQTPRYLIKTRGQQVTLSCSPISGHRSVSWYQQTPGQGLQFLFEYFSETQRNKGNFPGRFSGRQFSNSRSEMNVSTLELGDSALYLCASSLEVSGYEQYFGPGTRLTVT.